This TCR beta chain was documented in a study of Ad26.COV2.S vaccination and SARS-CoV-2 variants. Study-level findings and limits: The placebo group had lower spike-specific TCR breadth than the vaccine recipients did. Following vaccination, spike-specific CD8+ and CD4+ T cell responses reportedly exhibited substantial breadth.

Germline V gives CDR1 LNHDA, CDR2 SQIVND (reference sequence). V gave up 7 bases and J gave up 5 bases, with 20 bases separating them. The CDR3 loop spans 15 amino acids. About this clone: Its target is not known.

Profiling relied on immunoSEQ multiplex PCR, and the TCRdb table lists in-frame clones only, not all of them. The sample lists roughly 100,000 clones; roughly 80% were seen once. This chain links TRBV19 with TRBJ1-2; D remains unclear. This TCR was sampled from a human donor who had recovered from COVID-19. The input for sequencing was peripheral blood, taken after recovery from COVID-19. The CDR3 coding sequence is TGTGCCAGTACAGACCGGGCCCCAGGCCCTTATGGCTACACCTTC. This sequence encodes CASTDRAPGPYGYTF.